This T cell receptor (beta chain) is from a study of T cells of healthy individuals. Via MiXCR, TCRdb re-called the 5' RACE reads, giving one row per CDR3 protein. The sample has over 95,000 distinct CDR3 sequences, 15% to 20% seen once. Germline CDR1 and CDR2: SGHDN and FVKESK. V gave up 0 bases and J gave up 7 bases; unmatched junction bases: 3. This CDR3 is 14 amino acids long. The TCR originated in a human donor in good health. V usage is TRBV14 and J usage is TRBJ2-1; 7 bases agree with TRBD1. This CDR3 is CASSQETGANEQFF. As DNA, the CDR3 is TGTGCCAGCAGCCAAGAAACAGGGGCAAATGAGCAGTTCTTC.